Below, 27 T cell receptor beta chains from the same sample are listed, as sequenced in a study of blood T cells in healthy people across ages. Primers used in a second PCR of about 6 to 11 cycles were a sample-barcoded 5' primer and a J-beta primer mix. TCRdb recomputed calls from the 5' RACE reads with MiXCR, one row per CDR3 protein. Among about 1,800,000 distinct CDR3 sequences, roughly 30% were seen once, and the ten largest hold 6.5% to 8.5%. The material sequenced was blood. The origin of the receptors is a woman in her 30s in good health.

The table lists this clonotype with a few counts. The chain has TRBV21-1 and TRBJ2-6; TRBD2 reflects the table's D call only, with no check against the DNA. TRBV21-1 counts as a pseudogene. The CDR3 has 19 amino acids. This chain's CDR3 is CASSRGLAGELTGANVLTF. In DNA form, the CDR3 reads TGTGCCAGCAGTAGGGGACTAGCGGGAGAACTAACTGGGGCCAACGTCCTGACTTTC.

The CDR3 DNA follows: TGTGCCAGCACCTACGGGACAGGGGATGGCTACACCTTC. It translates to CASTYGTGDGYTF. The chain links TRBV12-3 or TRBV12-4 to TRBJ1-2; 10 bases agree with TRBD1. After removal of 7 bases from V and 6 bases from J, the junction contained 5 bases not matched to a gene. The CDR3 length is 13 residues.

The table lists this clonotype with a few counts. The chain has TRBV20-1 and TRBJ1-2; TRBD1 aligns across 9 bases. Germline V gene lookup returns CDR1 DFQATT and CDR2 SNEGSKA (reference sequence). This CDR3 contains 14 residues. The trim removed 6 bases at V and 3 bases at J, leaving 8 bases unmatched. The CDR3 protein is CSANPRDRDYGYTF. CDR3 nucleotide sequence: TGCAGTGCCAACCCCCGGGACAGGGACTATGGCTACACCTTC.

This clonotype was recorded many times. V is TRBV20-1 and J is TRBJ2-7; 10 positions agree with TRBD2. Germline lookup yields CDR1 DFQATT and CDR2 SNEGSKA (reference sequence). This CDR3 has 16 amino acids. V lost 4 bases and J lost 3; bases outside the gene matches: 12. CDR3 sequence: CSANPLAGATLYEQYF. As DNA, the CDR3 is TGCAGTGCTAACCCCCTAGCGGGGGCCACCCTCTACGAGCAGTACTTC.

This clonotype has only a few counts. A much larger clone lies one base from this, so it may be a read error. This chain links TRBV6-5 with TRBJ1-1; D is perhaps TRBD1 (5 bases). The V gene's germline CDR1 is MNHEY and CDR2 SVGAGI. V dropped 2 bases and J dropped 4 bases, with 8 bases sitting between them. This CDR3 has 13 amino acids. CDR3 residues: CASSYGGTTEAFF. The CDR3 DNA is TGTGCCAGCAGTTACGGGGGGACCACTGAAGCTTTCTTT.

This clonotype occurred a few times. The chain combines TRBV5-4 with TRBJ1-2; 7 bases are shared with TRBD1. This CDR3 is 14 amino acids long. Germline lookup yields CDR1 SGHNT and CDR2 YYREEE (reference sequence). The trim removed 5 bases at V and 1 base at J, leaving 5 bases unmatched. The CDR3 loop reads CASSRGQINYGYTF. The CDR3 DNA sequence: TGTGCCAGCAGTCGGGGACAGATTAACTATGGCTACACCTTC.

The chain carries TRBV7-7 and TRBJ2-5, with 8 positions matching TRBD2. The CDR3 is 15 residues long. J gave up 3 bases and V 2 bases, and 5 bases lay outside the gene matches. Looked up from germline, CDR1 is SSHAT and CDR2 is FNYEAQ (reference sequence). As DNA, the CDR3 is TGTGCCAGCAGCTTAAAGGGCGGGGGGAAAGAGACCCAGTACTTC. This codes for CASSLKGGGKETQYF.

This clonotype was found a few times. The chain couples TRBV10-3 to TRBJ2-1, with 10 bases fitting TRBD1. The CDR3 spans 13 residues. Germline CDR1 reads ENHRY; CDR2 reads SYGVKD. V shed 7 bases and J 9 bases; nucleotides not matched to a gene: 6. In DNA, the CDR3 is TGTGCCATCACCGGGACAGGGGCCACTGAGCAGTTCTTC. Translated: CAITGTGATEQFF.

The V and J genes are TRBV12-3 or TRBV12-4 and TRBJ1-1; 8 nucleotides line up with TRBD1. The CDR3 covers 15 residues. V gave up 8 bases and J gave up 7 bases; unmatched junction bases: 15. The CDR3, as DNA: TGTGCCAGCTCCTTTCGGGGCAGGGGGCGCGATGAAGCTTTCTTT. Translation: CASSFRGRGRDEAFF.

The chain combines TRBV6-2 or TRBV6-3 with TRBJ1-5; 7 nucleotides align to TRBD1. V shed 5 bases and J 2 bases; nucleotides not matched to a gene: 6. Per germline, CDR1 MNHEY and CDR2 SVGEGT. CDR3 length equals 15 residues. This CDR3 reads CASSRQGGRNQPQHF. In DNA form, the CDR3 reads TGTGCCAGCAGTCGACAGGGAGGCCGCAATCAGCCCCAGCATTTT.

Many counts were recorded for this clonotype. At one of its ends the junction is not consistent with the germline gene, which may arise from a read error. The CDR3 here is CASSQAPGYEQYF. The CDR3 DNA follows: TGTGCCAGCAGCCAGGCGCCGGGATACGAGCAGTACTTC. J is TRBJ2-7 and V is TRBV4-1; D perhaps matches TRBD2 (5 bases). The germline V gene encodes CDR1 MGHRA and CDR2 YSYEKL. The CDR3 covers 13 residues.

The V call is TRBV24-1, the J call TRBJ2-3, with D perhaps being TRBD1 or TRBD2 (5 bases each). The ends were cut back, 5 bases at V and 2 bases at J, with 10 bases in the middle. The CDR3 totals 14 residues. The germline V gene has CDR1 KGHDR and CDR2 SFDVKD. CDR3 loop: CATSGAGTTDTQYF. CDR3 bases: TGTGCCACCAGTGGAGCCGGGACCACAGATACGCAGTATTTT.

This clonotype was picked up many times. This chain's CDR3 is CATSRDFGSYNEQFF. In DNA, the CDR3 is TGTGCCACCAGCAGAGATTTTGGCTCCTACAATGAGCAGTTCTTC. The V and J genes are TRBV15 and TRBJ2-1, with unresolved D. The CDR3 totals 15 residues. The V gene's germline CDR1 is LNHNV and CDR2 YYDKDF (reference sequence). V gave up 0 bases and J gave up 0 bases, with 6 bases separating them.

This clonotype has ten or more counts. V gene TRBV6-2 or TRBV6-3 combines with J gene TRBJ2-4; the D gene is possibly TRBD1 (5 bases). The V and J ends lost 7 bases and 8 bases respectively, with 18 bases between them. Germline V gives CDR1 MNHEY, CDR2 SVGEGT. This CDR3 contains 14 residues. DNA for the CDR3: TGTGCCAGCACCTACGGACAAGACCTTGACATTCAGTACTTC. It yields the protein CASTYGQDLDIQYF.

This chain joins TRBV5-1 and TRBJ2-3, with 7 bases matching TRBD2. This CDR3 contains 17 residues. J was trimmed by 2 bases and V by 0 bases; bases with no gene match: 9. CDR1 is SGHRS, CDR2 YFSETQ, per germline. CDR3 bases: TGCGCCAGCAGCTTGGCGGGGACTGGGGACTACACAGATACGCAGTATTTT. This translates into CASSLAGTGDYTDTQYF.

This clonotype was seen only a few times. This chain links TRBV29-1 with TRBJ1-1, with D possibly being TRBD1 (6 bases). Germline V gives CDR1 SQVTM, CDR2 ANQGSEA. Trimming removed 3 bases at V and 5 bases at J, with 13 bases between. The length of the CDR3 is 13 residues. CDR3 sequence (DNA): TGCAGCGTTGACCCCCCAGGGGAAACTGAAGCTTTCTTT. Translation gives CSVDPPGETEAFF.

This clonotype was counted only a few times. The chain has TRBV6-4 and TRBJ2-3; 12 nucleotides line up with TRBD2. This CDR3 is 18 amino acids long. Germline V gene data show CDR1 as MRHNA and CDR2 as SNTAGT. The ends lost 4 bases at V and 6 bases at J; junction bases unmatched: 14. The CDR3 region has the DNA TGTGCCAGCAGTGCGGACCCCCTACTAGCGGGGGGCGGGGATACGCAGTATTTT. Translation: CASSADPLLAGGGDTQYF.

This clonotype was observed a handful of times. J is TRBJ2-7 and V is TRBV5-1; 9 bases map to TRBD1. There are 15 residues in the CDR3. Trimming at V came to 5 bases and at J to 3 bases, leaving 9 bases not matched to a gene. CDR1 and CDR2 from the germline V gene are SGHRS and YFSETQ. Here the CDR3 reads CASRLWGQGFYEQYF. The CDR3 region has the DNA TGCGCCAGCAGGCTGTGGGGACAGGGCTTCTACGAGCAGTACTTC.

The chain links TRBV29-1 to TRBJ2-2; unclear D gene. There are 11 residues in the CDR3. From germline, CDR1 is SQVTM and CDR2 ANQGSEA. V was clipped by 5 bases and J by 3 bases, with 4 bases between them. The CDR3 nucleotides are TGCAGCGTTCTCTACACCGGGGAGCTGTTTTTT. This codes for CSVLYTGELFF.

Concerning this clonotype itself: Since the CDR3 does not end with the conserved phenylalanine or tryptophan, this likely comes from a read error. V usage is TRBV5-1 and J usage is TRBJ1-2; a weak D match, TRBD1 (6 bases). The CDR3 is 14 amino acids. The germline CDR1 and CDR2 sequences are SGHRS and YFSETQ. Deletions cut 4 bases from V and 8 bases from J, with 18 bases between. This CDR3 is CASSLRQESKGYTC. The CDR3 DNA follows: TGCGCCAGCAGCCTCCGACAGGAGTCGAAAGGCTACACCTGC.

The chain uses TRBV18 and TRBJ2-1; TRBD2 might be the D (5 bases). Germline loops: CDR1 KGHSH, CDR2 LQKENI. Trimming cost V 5 bases and J 6 bases, with 17 bases left between them. The CDR3 totals 15 residues. The CDR3 bases are TGTGCCAGCTCAACCGGGATCGGAGAGGGCAATGAGCAGTTCTTC. Amino acid sequence: CASSTGIGEGNEQFF.

This clonotype was picked up a small number of times. The chain is built from TRBV25-1 and TRBJ2-7; TRBD1 aligns across 7 bases. The J segment lost 6 bases and the V segment lost 9 bases, leaving 11 bases of the junction unmatched. Germline loops: CDR1 MGHDK, CDR2 SYGVNS. The CDR3 is 13 residues long. The CDR3 bases are TGTGCCAGTACAGGGGAGTGGGTGGGCGAGCAGTACTTC. Translated: CASTGEWVGEQYF.

This clonotype came up a few times. This chain joins TRBV5-5 and TRBJ2-3; the D is unclear. There are 13 residues in the CDR3. V lost 2 bases to trimming and J lost 4 bases, with 8 bases between them. Germline V gene data show CDR1 as SGHKS and CDR2 as YYEKEE (reference sequence). The CDR3 sequence: CASSFSTADTQYF. The CDR3 nucleotides read TGTGCCAGCAGCTTCTCAACCGCAGATACGCAGTATTTT.

V and J are TRBV12-3 or TRBV12-4 and TRBJ2-5; D is unclear. This CDR3 is 16 amino acids long. V was pared by 8 bases and J by 2 bases, with 21 bases between. This chain's CDR3 is CASGLGNGLGQETQYF. In nucleotides, the CDR3 is TGTGCCAGCGGGTTGGGGAACGGCCTCGGGCAAGAGACCCAGTACTTC.

This chain uses TRBV2 with TRBJ2-3, with D uncertain. This CDR3 has 12 residues. Germline V gene lookup returns CDR1 SNHLY and CDR2 FYNNEI. The V end was cut by 4 bases, the J end by 12 bases, with 14 bases between. The CDR3 DNA reads TGTGCCAGCAGTGTTATACCACAGCTCCAGTATTTT. Its protein product is CASSVIPQLQYF.

The rearrangement links TRBV5-1 to TRBJ2-7; D call uncertain. The CDR3 spans 12 residues. V lost 3 bases to trimming and J lost 5 bases, with 9 bases between them. Germline CDR1 and CDR2: SGHRS and YFSETQ. The DNA of the CDR3 is TGCGCCAGCAGCTCGAATTGGGACGAGCAGTACTTC. Its translation: CASSSNWDEQYF.

This clonotype was observed at least ten times. The chain links TRBV20-1 to TRBJ2-1; D ambiguous. The V end lost 5 bases, the J end lost 3 bases, and 8 bases lay between the germline ends. Germline V gives CDR1 DFQATT, CDR2 SNEGSKA (reference sequence). The CDR3 spans 12 residues. CDR3 sequence: CSARGYYNEQFF. The CDR3 DNA is TGCAGTGCTCGCGGATACTACAATGAGCAGTTCTTC.